This T cell receptor (beta chain) was profiled in a study of shared clonotypes between healthy human individuals. The study, taken as a whole, reports: Apart from blood, nothing was sampled; tissue repertoires likely differ.

Sequencing used immunoSEQ multiplex PCR; TCRdb keeps in-frame clones, though not all of them. The data contain about 470,000 clones, about 76% of them singletons. As regards this clone: No antigen is known for it.

Germline V gene lookup returns CDR1 MNHEY and CDR2 SVGAGI. Trimming cost V 2 bases and J 7 bases; bases outside gene matches: 7. The CDR3 has 16 residues. The receptor's source is a woman aged 40 to 55 in good health. Some clones in this sample may be carry-over from other donors' samples. This rearrangement joins TRBV6-5 to TRBJ1-6, with 8 bases identical to TRBD1. Sequences were obtained from PBMCs. The DNA for the CDR3 is TGTGCCAGCAGTTACATGGCCGGGACAGGAAATTCACCCCTCCACTTT. This translates into CASSYMAGTGNSPLHF.